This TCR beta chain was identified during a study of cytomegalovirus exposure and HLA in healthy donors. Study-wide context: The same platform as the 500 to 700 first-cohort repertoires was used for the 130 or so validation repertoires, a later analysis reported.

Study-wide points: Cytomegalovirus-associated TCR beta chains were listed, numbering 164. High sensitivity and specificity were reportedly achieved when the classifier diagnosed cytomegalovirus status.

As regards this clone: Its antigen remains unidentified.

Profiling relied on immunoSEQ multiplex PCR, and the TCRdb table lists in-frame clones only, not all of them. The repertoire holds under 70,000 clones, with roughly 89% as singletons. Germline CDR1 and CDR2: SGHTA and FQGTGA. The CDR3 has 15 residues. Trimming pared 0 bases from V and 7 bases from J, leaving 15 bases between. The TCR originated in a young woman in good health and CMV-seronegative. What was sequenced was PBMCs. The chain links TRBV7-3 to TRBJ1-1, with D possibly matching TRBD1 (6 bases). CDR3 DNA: TGTGCCAGCAGCTTAACGTTCGCGGGGGCGAGTGAAGCTTTCTTT. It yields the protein CASSLTFAGASEAFF. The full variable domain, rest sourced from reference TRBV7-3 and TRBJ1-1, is GAGVSQTPSNKVTEKGKYVELRCDPISGHTALYWYRQSLGQGPEFLIYFQGTGAADDSGLPNDRFFAVRPEGSVSTLKIQRTERGDSAVYLCASSLTFAGASEAFFGQGTRLTVV.